This entry concerns a single T cell receptor (beta chain). The CDR3 has 17 amino acids. CDR1 is SGHNT, CDR2 YYREEE, per germline (reference sequence). V was clipped by 4 bases and J by 4 bases, with 23 bases between them. In the original processing: Amplified reference gene primers provided the basis for estimating nucleated cell counts. Clones were sequenced by immunoSEQ multiplex PCR, and TCRdb holds only the in-frame ones, with some missing. The DNA gave D and trimming, while V, J and clone size come from that table. The sample lists some 91,000 clones; about nine tenths were seen once. The sample belongs to a study of blood T cell repertoires in COVID-19. Study details: COVID-19 samples, acute and convalescent, were from the United States, Italy and Spain. Sample material is recorded as cDNA or gDNA derived from T cells, B-cell-depleted T cells, or PBMCs.

This sequence originates from a man aged 55 to 70 with acute or convalescent COVID-19. The genes are TRBV5-4 and TRBJ2-5; maybe TRBD2 (7 bases). Sequenced material: peripheral blood. CDR3: CASSTQGGRGRGETQYF. CDR3 DNA sequence: TGTGCCAGCAGCACCCAAGGGGGGAGAGGGAGGGGAGAGACCCAGTACTTC.